Listed below are T cell receptor beta chains from one sample, sequenced in a study of cytomegalovirus exposure and HLA in healthy donors. Libraries were prepared by immunoSEQ multiplex PCR; TCRdb keeps only in-frame clonotypes and omits some of them. The profile shows under 150,000 clones, about 84% of them singletons. The source material was PBMCs. The receptors here all came from a woman aged 40 to 49 in good health and CMV-seropositive. The CDR3 runs from the conserved cysteine through the conserved F or W. D genes are given only for firm matches. Rows may omit the clone size; those that give it use once, few, many or a size class.

j_call v_call d_call clone_size cdr3_nt cdr3_aa
TRBJ2-2 TRBV4-2 - - TGTGCCAGCAGCCAAGAAGTAGCCCTAGCGAACACCGGGGAGCTGTTTTTT CASSQEVALANTGELFF
TRBJ1-1 TRBV5-8 - - TGTGCCAGCAGCCCCCGAGGGCGGGGCACTGAAGCTTTCTTT CASSPRGRGTEAFF
TRBJ2-7 TRBV28 - - TGTGCCAGCAGTTTGACAGGTTACTACGAGCAGTACTTC CASSLTGYYEQYF
TRBJ2-1 TRBV7-8 TRBD2 - TGTGCCAGCAGCTTCGGGACTAGCAGCTATGAGCAGTTCTTC CASSFGTSSYEQFF
TRBJ1-5 TRBV15 - - TGTGCCACCAGCGGCTCAGGGGCCCCCCAGCATTTT CATSGSGAPQHF
TRBJ2-1 TRBV5-1 TRBD2 - TGCGCCAGCAGTCTACTGAGACTAGCGGGATACAATGAGCAGTTCTTC CASSLLRLAGYNEQFF
TRBJ2-1 TRBV27 TRBD1 once TGTGCCAGCAGGTCCCCGGGACAGGGGGCGTCCGAGCAGTTCTTC CASRSPGQGASEQFF
TRBJ2-7 TRBV9 TRBD2 - TGTGCCAGCAGCGTAGAGGGAGGGCCAAGGCAGTACTTC CASSVEGGPRQYF
TRBJ2-7 TRBV27 - - TGTGCCAGCAGTTACTCATACGACAGCTACGAGCAGTACTTC CASSYSYDSYEQYF
TRBJ1-1 TRBV5-1 - once TGCGCCAGCAGCTTGGACCCCCAGGGGCTGAACACTGAAGCTTTCTTT CASSLDPQGLNTEAFF